The rows below give T cell receptor beta chains drawn from one sample of a study of blood T cells in healthy people across ages. TCRdb used MiXCR to reprocess the 5' RACE reads, holding one entry per CDR3 protein. The sample holds about 1.6 million distinct CDR3 sequences, about 31% seen once. The sequenced sample consisted of blood. Every receptor here comes from a woman in her thirties in good health. CDR3s leave out the opening cysteine and the closing phenylalanine or tryptophan.

v_call | cdr3_aa
TRBV5-5 | ASSLGFVGVNEKLF
TRBV29-1 | SVEGQGGLTDTQY
TRBV28 | ASSSPGLGLSELF
TRBV20-1 | SARVFGGETQY
TRBV15 | ATSKEGRASGRAETQY
TRBV5-1 | ASSSSQRDYNEQF
TRBV28 | ASSLLGATDTEAF
TRBV4-1 | ASSQEGDRVIGNTEAF
TRBV5-5 | ASSFPGTGLGY
TRBV28 | ASSSGTGLYSGANVLT
TRBV20-1 | SASRGGHQETQY
TRBV28 | ASSLSCQETQY
TRBV27 | ASKRQGARNEQF
TRBV18 | ASTKLAGEPPDTQY
TRBV27 | ASSADRGSYGYT
TRBV5-1 | ASSRGTSGASETQY
TRBV25-1 | ASSDQASEQY
TRBV12-3/TRBV12-4 | ASSFLDGPLSEQY
TRBV10-3 | ATTEGVTEAF
TRBV11-1 | ASSLGPPELETQY
TRBV27 | ASSSTHRGAGANVLT
TRBV27 | ASSPWEGSEDTEAF
TRBV28 | ASSLEAGLHYNEQF
TRBV15 | ATSSILLSNTGELF
TRBV2 | ASRETGEIGELF
TRBV5-5 | ASSPISGAKAYEQH
TRBV11-2 | ASSLRMDSGQPQH
TRBV3-1 | ASSPTISWQETQY
TRBV7-3 | ASSLSTGKVDEQF
TRBV6-1 | ASGDRGGSGELF
TRBV4-1 | ASSQDLAEGLDTQY
TRBV5-1 | ASSLEGKNIQY
TRBV29-1 | SVGGGLHEQY
TRBV6-1 | ASSEEGNTIY
TRBV12-3/TRBV12-4 | ASSLGTGGEMNTEAF
TRBV7-2 | ASSLASSGGPYNEQF
TRBV4-2 | ASSQGQSIDTQY